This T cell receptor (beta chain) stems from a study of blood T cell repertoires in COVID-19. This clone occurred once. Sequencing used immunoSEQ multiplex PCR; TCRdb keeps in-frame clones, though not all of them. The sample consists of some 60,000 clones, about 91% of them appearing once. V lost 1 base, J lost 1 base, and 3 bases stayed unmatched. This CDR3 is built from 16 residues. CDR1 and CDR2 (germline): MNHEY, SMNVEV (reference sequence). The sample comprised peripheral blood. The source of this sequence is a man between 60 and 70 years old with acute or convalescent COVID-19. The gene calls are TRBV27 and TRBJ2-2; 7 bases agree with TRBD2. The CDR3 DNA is TGTGCCAGCAGTTTATTAGCTAGCGGGAACACCGGGGAGCTGTTTTTT. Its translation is CASSLLASGNTGELFF.